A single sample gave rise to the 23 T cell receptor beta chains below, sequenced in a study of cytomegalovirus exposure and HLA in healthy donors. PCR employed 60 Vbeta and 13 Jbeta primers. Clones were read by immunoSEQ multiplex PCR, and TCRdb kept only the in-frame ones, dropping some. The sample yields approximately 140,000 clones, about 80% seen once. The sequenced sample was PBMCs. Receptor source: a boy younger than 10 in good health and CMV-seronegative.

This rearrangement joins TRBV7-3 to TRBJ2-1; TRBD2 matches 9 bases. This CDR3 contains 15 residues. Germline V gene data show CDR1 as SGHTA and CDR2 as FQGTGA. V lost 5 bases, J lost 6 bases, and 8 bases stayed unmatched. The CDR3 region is CASSRTTSGSNEQFF. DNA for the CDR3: TGTGCCAGCAGCCGCACGACTAGCGGAAGCAATGAGCAGTTCTTC.

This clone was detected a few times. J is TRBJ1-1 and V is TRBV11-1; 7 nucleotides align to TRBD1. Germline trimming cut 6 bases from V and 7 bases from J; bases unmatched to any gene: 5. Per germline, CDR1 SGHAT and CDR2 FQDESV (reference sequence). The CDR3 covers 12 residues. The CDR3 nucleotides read TGTGCCAGCAGTAGACAGGGCTGTGAAGCTTTCTTT. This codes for CASSRQGCEAFF.

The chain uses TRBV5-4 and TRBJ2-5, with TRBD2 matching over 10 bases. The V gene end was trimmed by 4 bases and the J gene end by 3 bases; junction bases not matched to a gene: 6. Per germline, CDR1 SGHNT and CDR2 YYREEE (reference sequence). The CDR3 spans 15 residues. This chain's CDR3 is CASSLILAGEETQYF. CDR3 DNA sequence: TGTGCCAGCAGCCTGATCCTAGCGGGGGAAGAGACCCAGTACTTC.

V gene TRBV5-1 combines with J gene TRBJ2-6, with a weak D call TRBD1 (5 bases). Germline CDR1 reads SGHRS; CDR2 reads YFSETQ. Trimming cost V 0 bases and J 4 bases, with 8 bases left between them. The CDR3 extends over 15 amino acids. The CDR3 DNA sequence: TGCGCCAGCAGCTTGGAGGGGTCCGGGGCCAACGTCCTGACTTTC. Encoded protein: CASSLEGSGANVLTF.

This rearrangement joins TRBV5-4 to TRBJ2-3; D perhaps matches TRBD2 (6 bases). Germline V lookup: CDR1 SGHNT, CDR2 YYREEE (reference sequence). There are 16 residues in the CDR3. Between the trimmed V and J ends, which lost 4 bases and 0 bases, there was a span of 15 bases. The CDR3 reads CASSPAGPASTDTQYF. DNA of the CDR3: TGTGCCAGCAGCCCCGCGGGGCCCGCTAGCACAGATACGCAGTATTTT.

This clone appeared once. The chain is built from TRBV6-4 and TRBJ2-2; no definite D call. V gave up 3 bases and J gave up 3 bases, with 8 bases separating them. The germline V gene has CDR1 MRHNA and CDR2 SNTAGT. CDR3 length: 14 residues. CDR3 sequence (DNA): TGTGCCAGCAGTGAAAGCAGCGACACCGGGGAGCTGTTTTTT. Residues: CASSESSDTGELFF.

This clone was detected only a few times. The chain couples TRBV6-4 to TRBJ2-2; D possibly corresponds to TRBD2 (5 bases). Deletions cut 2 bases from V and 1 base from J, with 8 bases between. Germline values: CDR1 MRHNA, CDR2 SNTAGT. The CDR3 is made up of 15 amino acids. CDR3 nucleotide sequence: TGTGCCAGCAGTGACAGGGCGGGGAACACCGGGGAGCTGTTTTTT. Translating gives CASSDRAGNTGELFF.

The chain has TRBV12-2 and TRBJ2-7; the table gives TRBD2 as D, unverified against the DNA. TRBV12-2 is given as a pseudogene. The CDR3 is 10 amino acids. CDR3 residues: CPNGEYEQYV. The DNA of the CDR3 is TGCCCCAACGGGGAATACGAGCAGTACGTC.

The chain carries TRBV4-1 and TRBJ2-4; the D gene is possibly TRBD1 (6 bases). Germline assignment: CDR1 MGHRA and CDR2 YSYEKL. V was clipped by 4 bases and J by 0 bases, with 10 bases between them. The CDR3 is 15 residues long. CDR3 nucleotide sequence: TGCGCCAGCAGCCCCACAGGGCTAGCCAAAAACATTCAGTACTTC. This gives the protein CASSPTGLAKNIQYF.

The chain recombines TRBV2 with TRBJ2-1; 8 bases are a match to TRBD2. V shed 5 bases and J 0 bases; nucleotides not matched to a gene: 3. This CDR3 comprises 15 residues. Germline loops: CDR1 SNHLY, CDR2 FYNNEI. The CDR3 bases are TGTGCCAGCAGTTCCAGCGGGAGCTCCTACAATGAGCAGTTCTTC. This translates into CASSSSGSSYNEQFF.

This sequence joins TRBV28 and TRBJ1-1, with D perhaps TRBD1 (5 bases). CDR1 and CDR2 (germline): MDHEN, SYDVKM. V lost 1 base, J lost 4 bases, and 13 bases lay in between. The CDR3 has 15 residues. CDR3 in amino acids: CASSLFSGLSTEAFF. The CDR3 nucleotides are TGTGCCAGCAGTTTATTCTCAGGGCTGAGCACTGAAGCTTTCTTT.

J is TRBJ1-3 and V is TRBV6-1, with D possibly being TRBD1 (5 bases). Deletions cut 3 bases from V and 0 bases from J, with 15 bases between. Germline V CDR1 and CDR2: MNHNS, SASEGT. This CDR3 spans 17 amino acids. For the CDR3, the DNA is TGTGCCAGCAGTGAGGTACCGGCAGGGCTCTCTGGAAACACCATATATTTT. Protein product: CASSEVPAGLSGNTIYF.

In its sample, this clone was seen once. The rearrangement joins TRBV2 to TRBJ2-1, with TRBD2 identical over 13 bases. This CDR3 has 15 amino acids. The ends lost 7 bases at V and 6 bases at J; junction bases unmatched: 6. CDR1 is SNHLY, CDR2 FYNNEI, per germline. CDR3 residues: CASTGLAGDGNEQFF. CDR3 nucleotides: TGTGCCAGCACCGGACTAGCGGGAGACGGCAATGAGCAGTTCTTC.

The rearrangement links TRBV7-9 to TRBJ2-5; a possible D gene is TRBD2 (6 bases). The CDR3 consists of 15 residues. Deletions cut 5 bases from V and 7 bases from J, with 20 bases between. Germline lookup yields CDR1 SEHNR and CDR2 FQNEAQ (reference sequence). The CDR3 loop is CASSLDVGRTGTQYF. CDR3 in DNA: TGTGCCAGCAGCCTTGACGTTGGGAGGACCGGGACCCAGTACTTC.

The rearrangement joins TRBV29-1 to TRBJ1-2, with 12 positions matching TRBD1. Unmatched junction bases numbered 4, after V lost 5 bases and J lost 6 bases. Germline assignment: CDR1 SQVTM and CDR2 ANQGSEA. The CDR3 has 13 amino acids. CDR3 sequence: CSVTGTGGDGYTF. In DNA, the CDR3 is TGCAGCGTTACCGGGACAGGGGGCGATGGCTACACCTTC.

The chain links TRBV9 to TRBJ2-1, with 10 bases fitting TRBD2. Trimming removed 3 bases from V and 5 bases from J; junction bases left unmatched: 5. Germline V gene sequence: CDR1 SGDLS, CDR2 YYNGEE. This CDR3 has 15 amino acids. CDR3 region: CASSATSGTHNEQFF. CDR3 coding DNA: TGTGCCAGCAGCGCCACTAGCGGGACCCACAATGAGCAGTTCTTC.

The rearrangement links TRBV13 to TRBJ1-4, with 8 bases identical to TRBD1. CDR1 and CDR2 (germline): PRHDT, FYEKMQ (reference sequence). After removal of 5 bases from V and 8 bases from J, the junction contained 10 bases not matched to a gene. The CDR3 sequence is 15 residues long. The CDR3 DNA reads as TGTGCCAGCAGCCATAACAGGGGGTCGGGGGAAAAACTGTTTTTT. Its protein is CASSHNRGSGEKLFF.

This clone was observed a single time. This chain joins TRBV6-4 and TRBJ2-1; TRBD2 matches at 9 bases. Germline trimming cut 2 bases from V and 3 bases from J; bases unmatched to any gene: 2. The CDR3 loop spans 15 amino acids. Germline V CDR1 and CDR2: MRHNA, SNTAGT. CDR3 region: CASSDGAGGYNEQFF. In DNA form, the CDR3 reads TGTGCCAGCAGTGACGGAGCGGGAGGCTACAATGAGCAGTTCTTC.

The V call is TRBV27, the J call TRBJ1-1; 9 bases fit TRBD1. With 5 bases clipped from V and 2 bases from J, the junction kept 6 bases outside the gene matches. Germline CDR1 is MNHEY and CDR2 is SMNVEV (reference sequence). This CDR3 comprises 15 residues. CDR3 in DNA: TGTGCCAGCAGTACCAGGACAGGGGAAAACACTGAAGCTTTCTTT. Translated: CASSTRTGENTEAFF.

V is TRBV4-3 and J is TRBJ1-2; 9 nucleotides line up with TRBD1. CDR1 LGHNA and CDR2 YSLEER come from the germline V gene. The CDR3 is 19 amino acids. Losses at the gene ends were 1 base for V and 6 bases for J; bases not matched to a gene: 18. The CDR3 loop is CASSQVPPIRRDRENGYTF. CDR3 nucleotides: TGCGCCAGCAGCCAAGTTCCCCCAATTCGAAGGGACAGGGAAAATGGCTACACCTTC.

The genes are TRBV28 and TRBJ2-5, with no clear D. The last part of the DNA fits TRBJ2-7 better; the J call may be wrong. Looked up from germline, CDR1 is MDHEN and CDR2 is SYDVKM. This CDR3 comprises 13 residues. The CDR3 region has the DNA TGTGCCAGCAGTTTGCCAGGCTCCTACGAGCAGTACTTC. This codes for CASSLPGSYEQYF.

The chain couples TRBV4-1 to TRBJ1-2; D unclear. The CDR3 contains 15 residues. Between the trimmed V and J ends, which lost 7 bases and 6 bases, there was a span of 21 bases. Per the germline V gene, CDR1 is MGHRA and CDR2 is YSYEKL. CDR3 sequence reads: CASKTAGRLPHGYTF. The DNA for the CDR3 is TGCGCCAGCAAAACCGCAGGCCGCCTTCCTCATGGCTACACCTTC.

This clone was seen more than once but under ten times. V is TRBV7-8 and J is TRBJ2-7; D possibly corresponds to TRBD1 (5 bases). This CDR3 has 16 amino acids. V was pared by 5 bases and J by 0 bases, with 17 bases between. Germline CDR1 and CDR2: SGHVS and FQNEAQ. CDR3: CASSTQTGITSYEQYF. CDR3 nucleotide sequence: TGTGCCAGCAGCACCCAAACAGGAATAACCTCCTACGAGCAGTACTTC.